A selection of T cell receptor beta chains follows, all from one sample in a study of control samples from healthy donors and cancer patients. Profiled with immunoSEQ multiplex PCR; TCRdb holds only in-frame clones, not every one. The sample has about 130,000 clones; around 90% are singletons. The sample taken for sequencing was blood. Receptors were obtained from a middle-aged man in good health. The CDR3 runs from the conserved cysteine through the conserved F or W. A D gene is named only where the DNA matches it firmly. Rows may omit the clone size; those that give it use once, few, many or a size class.

d_gene: TRBD1; v_gene: TRBV6-6; j_gene: TRBJ1-4; abundance: .; CDR3nt: TGTGCCAGCAGGATATTAGACAGGGGGGGGGAAAAACTGTTTTTT; CDR3aa: CASRILDRGGEKLFF
d_gene: TRBD2; v_gene: TRBV11-1; j_gene: TRBJ2-6; abundance: .; CDR3nt: TGTGCCAGCAGCCCGAGTAGCGGGGCTGGGGCCAACGTCCTGACTTTC; CDR3aa: CASSPSSGAGANVLTF
d_gene: .; v_gene: TRBV6-1; j_gene: TRBJ1-1; abundance: .; CDR3nt: TGTGCCAGCAGTGATTCGCTAGGGGCTGAAGCTTTCTTT; CDR3aa: CASSDSLGAEAFF
d_gene: TRBD1; v_gene: TRBV5-1; j_gene: TRBJ2-5; abundance: once; CDR3nt: TGCGCCAGCAGCGGCGGACAGGGTATAGAGACCCAGTACTTC; CDR3aa: CASSGGQGIETQYF
d_gene: .; v_gene: TRBV7-9; j_gene: TRBJ1-2; abundance: .; CDR3nt: TGTGCCAGCAGCCTGGGACGCGGCTACACCTTC; CDR3aa: CASSLGRGYTF
d_gene: .; v_gene: TRBV2; j_gene: TRBJ1-4; abundance: .; CDR3nt: TGTGCCAGCAGATCAGCGAGTGAAAAACTGTTTTTT; CDR3aa: CASRSASEKLFF
d_gene: TRBD2; v_gene: TRBV5-4; j_gene: TRBJ2-1; abundance: once; CDR3nt: TGTGCCAGCAGCTTGGGCGGGGGGGCCACCTACAATGAGCAGTTCTTC; CDR3aa: CASSLGGGATYNEQFF
d_gene: .; v_gene: TRBV5-1; j_gene: TRBJ1-2; abundance: .; CDR3nt: TGCGCCAGCAGTGGGGACAACAGAGGCTATGGCTACACCTTC; CDR3aa: CASSGDNRGYGYTF
d_gene: .; v_gene: TRBV2; j_gene: TRBJ1-5; abundance: .; CDR3nt: TGTGCCAGCAGTGCAGGACCTTTTCAGCCCCAGCATTTT; CDR3aa: CASSAGPFQPQHF
d_gene: TRBD2; v_gene: TRBV5-1; j_gene: TRBJ2-3; abundance: .; CDR3nt: TGCGCCAGCAGCACCACCGGGACTAGACCCACAGATACGCAGTATTTT; CDR3aa: CASSTTGTRPTDTQYF
d_gene: TRBD2; v_gene: TRBV5-1; j_gene: TRBJ2-5; abundance: .; CDR3nt: TGCGCCAGCAGCTTGGCCGGGACTAGCGGGGAGACCCAGTACTTC; CDR3aa: CASSLAGTSGETQYF
d_gene: .; v_gene: TRBV6-5; j_gene: TRBJ1-5; abundance: .; CDR3nt: TGTGCCAGCAGTTACTCCCCGGGTCAGCCCCAGCATTTT; CDR3aa: CASSYSPGQPQHF
d_gene: TRBD1; v_gene: TRBV6-5; j_gene: TRBJ1-4; abundance: once; CDR3nt: TGTGCCAGCAGGCCGGGACAGGGGAATGAAAAACTGTTTTTT; CDR3aa: CASRPGQGNEKLFF
d_gene: TRBD1; v_gene: TRBV25-1; j_gene: TRBJ2-3; abundance: .; CDR3nt: TGTGCCAGCAGGACTCAGACAGGGTTACCCACAGATACGCAGTATTTT; CDR3aa: CASRTQTGLPTDTQYF
d_gene: .; v_gene: TRBV2; j_gene: TRBJ2-7; abundance: .; CDR3nt: TGTGCCAGCGGGTCCGAGATCGAGCAGTACTTC; CDR3aa: CASGSEIEQYF
d_gene: TRBD1; v_gene: TRBV2; j_gene: TRBJ1-4; abundance: .; CDR3nt: TGTGCCAGCAATATCCCCGGGACAGGAGGTGAAAAACTGTTTTTT; CDR3aa: CASNIPGTGGEKLFF
d_gene: .; v_gene: TRBV18; j_gene: TRBJ1-1; abundance: few; CDR3nt: TGTGCCAGCTCACCTACAAACCGACCGAACACTGAAGCTTTCTTT; CDR3aa: CASSPTNRPNTEAFF
d_gene: .; v_gene: TRBV19; j_gene: TRBJ1-5; abundance: .; CDR3nt: TGTGCCAGTAGTATAGATGAGGTAACAGGCTACCGTCAGCCCCAGCATTTT; CDR3aa: CASSIDEVTGYRQPQHF
d_gene: TRBD2; v_gene: TRBV5-4; j_gene: TRBJ2-2; abundance: few; CDR3nt: TGTGCCAGCAGGACTAGCGGGGGATCCCCGAACACCGGGGAGCTGTTTTTT; CDR3aa: CASRTSGGSPNTGELFF
d_gene: TRBD1; v_gene: TRBV6-5; j_gene: TRBJ2-7; abundance: .; CDR3nt: TGTGCCAGCAAGGGTTCGGGACAGGGCCACGAGCAGTACTTC; CDR3aa: CASKGSGQGHEQYF
d_gene: .; v_gene: TRBV5-1; j_gene: TRBJ1-1; abundance: few; CDR3nt: TGCGCCAGCAGCTCCATTGGGGGTGGGACTGAAGCTTTCTTT; CDR3aa: CASSSIGGGTEAFF
d_gene: .; v_gene: TRBV24-1; j_gene: TRBJ2-1; abundance: .; CDR3nt: TGTGCCACCAGTGCTATAGGGGCCAAAGAGCAGTTCTTC; CDR3aa: CATSAIGAKEQFF
d_gene: .; v_gene: TRBV7-8; j_gene: TRBJ2-1; abundance: .; CDR3nt: TGTGCCAGCAGCACCCGAGAAGGCAATGAGCAGTTCTTC; CDR3aa: CASSTREGNEQFF
d_gene: TRBD2; v_gene: TRBV3-1/TRBV3-2; j_gene: TRBJ2-7; abundance: .; CDR3nt: TGTGCCAGCAGCCAATACGGGGCGCCGGGAGGCGAGCAGTACTTC; CDR3aa: CASSQYGAPGGEQYF
d_gene: TRBD1; v_gene: TRBV7-3; j_gene: TRBJ2-6; abundance: .; CDR3nt: TGTGCCAGCAGCCCCGGTCTGGGACAGGGGGCGCCCGGGGCCAACGTCCTGACTTTC; CDR3aa: CASSPGLGQGAPGANVLTF
d_gene: TRBD1; v_gene: TRBV6-4; j_gene: TRBJ2-3; abundance: .; CDR3nt: TGTGCCAGCAGTTTAGACAGGGGAACAGATACGCAGTATTTT; CDR3aa: CASSLDRGTDTQYF
d_gene: .; v_gene: TRBV6-5; j_gene: TRBJ1-5; abundance: .; CDR3nt: TGTGCCAGCAGCCTCCTCGGGCGGAAGGATCAGCCCCAGCATTTT; CDR3aa: CASSLLGRKDQPQHF
d_gene: .; v_gene: TRBV7-8; j_gene: TRBJ1-1; abundance: few; CDR3nt: TGTGCCAGCAGCCAGGCCATGAACACTGAAGCTTTCTTT; CDR3aa: CASSQAMNTEAFF
d_gene: .; v_gene: TRBV19; j_gene: TRBJ1-6; abundance: .; CDR3nt: TGTGCCAGTAGTGCTGGGGGTGGGCATTCACCCCTCCACTTT; CDR3aa: CASSAGGGHSPLHF
d_gene: .; v_gene: TRBV7-3; j_gene: TRBJ1-2; abundance: .; CDR3nt: TGTGCCAGCAGCTTAACGGGAGGGGGAGGGAATGGCTACACCTTC; CDR3aa: CASSLTGGGGNGYTF
d_gene: TRBD2; v_gene: TRBV10-3; j_gene: TRBJ2-3; abundance: .; CDR3nt: TGTGCCACCCGGACTAGCGGGGGCCGAAACACAGATACGCAGTATTTT; CDR3aa: CATRTSGGRNTDTQYF
d_gene: TRBD1; v_gene: TRBV19; j_gene: TRBJ1-5; abundance: once; CDR3nt: TGTGCCAGTAGTAATCCGGGACAGGGGTATAATCAGCCCCAGCATTTT; CDR3aa: CASSNPGQGYNQPQHF
d_gene: TRBD1; v_gene: TRBV24-1; j_gene: TRBJ1-4; abundance: .; CDR3nt: TGTGCCACCAGTGAGCGACAGGGGGGAAAACTGTTTTTT; CDR3aa: CATSERQGGKLFF
d_gene: .; v_gene: TRBV30; j_gene: TRBJ2-2; abundance: .; CDR3nt: TGTGCCTGGACGGCAGTGGTTTCGGGGGAGCTGTTTTTT; CDR3aa: CAWTAVVSGELFF
d_gene: .; v_gene: TRBV6-1; j_gene: TRBJ2-3; abundance: .; CDR3nt: TGTGCCAGCAGTGAAGGGAACTCGCCAGATACGCAGTATTTT; CDR3aa: CASSEGNSPDTQYF
d_gene: .; v_gene: TRBV6-2/TRBV6-3; j_gene: TRBJ2-3; abundance: .; CDR3nt: TGTGCCAGCAGCGCCCGGGACCGACGTATACGAGGAAGCACAGATACGCAGTATTTT; CDR3aa: CASSARDRRIRGSTDTQYF
d_gene: .; v_gene: TRBV4-1; j_gene: TRBJ1-3; abundance: few; CDR3nt: TGCGCCAGCAGCCAAGATCCTTTCTCTGGAAACACCATATATTTT; CDR3aa: CASSQDPFSGNTIYF
d_gene: TRBD2; v_gene: TRBV3-1/TRBV3-2; j_gene: TRBJ2-1; abundance: .; CDR3nt: TGTGCCAGCACTAGCGGGGGTGGTTCCTACAATGAGCAGTTCTTC; CDR3aa: CASTSGGGSYNEQFF
d_gene: .; v_gene: TRBV7-9; j_gene: TRBJ1-2; abundance: once; CDR3nt: TGTGCCAGCAGCGGTATAGGGGGGGACTATGGCTACACCTTC; CDR3aa: CASSGIGGDYGYTF
d_gene: .; v_gene: TRBV19; j_gene: TRBJ1-5; abundance: .; CDR3nt: TGTGCCAGTAGTCCATACAATCAGCCCCAGCATTTT; CDR3aa: CASSPYNQPQHF
d_gene: .; v_gene: TRBV6-6; j_gene: TRBJ1-1; abundance: .; CDR3nt: TGTGCCAGCAGCTTCCGGACAGAACCTAGGGCTTTCTTT; CDR3aa: CASSFRTEPRAFF
d_gene: .; v_gene: TRBV7-9; j_gene: TRBJ1-4; abundance: .; CDR3nt: TGTGCCAGCAGCTTCAACCCCAAACATAGGTTTGGTAATGAAAAACTGTTTTTT; CDR3aa: CASSFNPKHRFGNEKLFF
d_gene: .; v_gene: TRBV6-5; j_gene: TRBJ1-6; abundance: few; CDR3nt: TGTGCCAGGGCTTCAGACCCCGATTCACCCCTCCACTTT; CDR3aa: CARASDPDSPLHF
d_gene: TRBD1; v_gene: TRBV7-6; j_gene: TRBJ2-7; abundance: .; CDR3nt: TGTGCCAGCAGCCCCACAGGGGGCGCAACCTACGAGCAGTACTTC; CDR3aa: CASSPTGGATYEQYF
d_gene: .; v_gene: TRBV27; j_gene: TRBJ2-3; abundance: .; CDR3nt: TGTGCCAGCAGTTTGTCAGCGTCGGTGGATACGCAGTATTTT; CDR3aa: CASSLSASVDTQYF
d_gene: TRBD2; v_gene: TRBV3-1/TRBV3-2; j_gene: TRBJ2-3; abundance: .; CDR3nt: TGTGCCAGCAGCCAGCGGGGGGGCCTCAGCACAGATACGCAGTATTTT; CDR3aa: CASSQRGGLSTDTQYF
d_gene: TRBD2; v_gene: TRBV10-3; j_gene: TRBJ2-3; abundance: .; CDR3nt: TGTGCCATCAGTGCACCGGGAGGGTCTACAGATACGCAGTATTTT; CDR3aa: CAISAPGGSTDTQYF
d_gene: TRBD1; v_gene: TRBV10-3; j_gene: TRBJ1-2; abundance: .; CDR3nt: TGTGCCATCAGTAGACAGGGTCGGGATGGCTACACCTTC; CDR3aa: CAISRQGRDGYTF
d_gene: .; v_gene: TRBV28; j_gene: TRBJ1-1; abundance: .; CDR3nt: TGTGCCAGCGGGCCCCGTCTGGGGGCTTTCTTT; CDR3aa: CASGPRLGAFF
d_gene: TRBD2; v_gene: TRBV4-2; j_gene: TRBJ2-3; abundance: .; CDR3nt: TGTGCCAGCAGCCGGGAAACGGGGGGGCAGGATACGCAGTATTTT; CDR3aa: CASSRETGGQDTQYF
d_gene: .; v_gene: TRBV9; j_gene: TRBJ1-4; abundance: .; CDR3nt: TGTGCCAGCAGCGAACCACTGAATGGGTTAAAAAAGAGGACTAATGAAAAACTGTTTTTT; CDR3aa: CASSEPLNGLKKRTNEKLFF
d_gene: .; v_gene: TRBV30; j_gene: TRBJ1-1; abundance: .; CDR3nt: TGTGCCTGGAGCCCTGGACACCGGAACACTGAAGCTTTCTTT; CDR3aa: CAWSPGHRNTEAFF
d_gene: .; v_gene: TRBV7-8; j_gene: TRBJ2-2; abundance: .; CDR3nt: TGTGCCAGCAGCTTATTGGATTTTGGGGGCGCGAACACCGGGGAGCTGTTTTTT; CDR3aa: CASSLLDFGGANTGELFF
d_gene: TRBD2; v_gene: TRBV7-2; j_gene: TRBJ2-7; abundance: .; CDR3nt: TGTGCCAGCAGCTTAGGACTAGCGAGCTACGAGCAGTACTTC; CDR3aa: CASSLGLASYEQYF
d_gene: .; v_gene: TRBV7-9; j_gene: TRBJ2-5; abundance: .; CDR3nt: TGTGCCAGCAGCAAACGGAGCGTCCAAGAGACCCAGTACTTC; CDR3aa: CASSKRSVQETQYF